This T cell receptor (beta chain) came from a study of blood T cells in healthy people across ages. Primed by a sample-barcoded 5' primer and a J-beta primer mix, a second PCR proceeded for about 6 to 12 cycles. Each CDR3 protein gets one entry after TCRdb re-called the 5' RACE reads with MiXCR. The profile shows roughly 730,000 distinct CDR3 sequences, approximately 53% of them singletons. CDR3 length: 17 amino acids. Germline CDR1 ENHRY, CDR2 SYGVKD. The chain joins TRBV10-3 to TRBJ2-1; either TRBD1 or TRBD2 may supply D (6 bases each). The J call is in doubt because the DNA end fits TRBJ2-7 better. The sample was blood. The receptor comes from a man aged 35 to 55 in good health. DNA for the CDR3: TGTGCCATCAAAGGAGGGGCAGGGGAGGCCTCCTACAATGAGCAGTACTTC. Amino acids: CAIKGGAGEASYNEQYF.